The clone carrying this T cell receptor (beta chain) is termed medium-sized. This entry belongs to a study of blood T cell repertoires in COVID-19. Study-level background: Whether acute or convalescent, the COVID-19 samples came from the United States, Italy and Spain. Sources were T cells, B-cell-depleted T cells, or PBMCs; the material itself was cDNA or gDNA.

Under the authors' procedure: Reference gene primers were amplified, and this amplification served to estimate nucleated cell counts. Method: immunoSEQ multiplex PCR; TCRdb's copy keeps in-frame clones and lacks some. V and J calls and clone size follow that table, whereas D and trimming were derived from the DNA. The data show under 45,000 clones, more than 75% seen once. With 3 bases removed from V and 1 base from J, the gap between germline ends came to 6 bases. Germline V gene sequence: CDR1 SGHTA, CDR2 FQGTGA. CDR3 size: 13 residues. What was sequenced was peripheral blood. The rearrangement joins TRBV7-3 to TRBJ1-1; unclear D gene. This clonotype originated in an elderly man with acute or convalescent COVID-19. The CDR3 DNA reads TGTGCCAGCAGCTTGGAGCAGAACACTGAAGCTTTCTTT. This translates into CASSLEQNTEAFF.